This TCR beta chain was sequenced in a study of blood T cell repertoires in COVID-19. In the study overall: In each case, the material was cDNA or gDNA derived from T cells, B-cell-depleted T cells, or PBMCs.

V was pared by 4 bases and J by 4 bases, with 6 bases of the junction left unmatched. This CDR3 contains 15 residues. Germline CDR1 LNHDA, CDR2 SQIVND (reference sequence). Per the original methods: Reference gene primer amplification yielded estimated nucleated cell counts. The data were produced by immunoSEQ multiplex PCR, yet TCRdb's version contains in-frame clones alone and is incomplete. V and J calls and clone size come straight from that table; D and trimming were deduced from the DNA. The table has about 81,000 clones, around nine tenths seen once. The sample consisted of peripheral blood. This chain links TRBV19 with TRBJ2-2; 7 bases are shared with TRBD1. This clonotype originated in a man aged 70 or older with active or convalescent COVID-19. This CDR3 reads CASSRADRVTGELFF. The CDR3 nucleotides are TGTGCCAGTAGTAGAGCAGACAGGGTCACCGGGGAGCTGTTTTTT.